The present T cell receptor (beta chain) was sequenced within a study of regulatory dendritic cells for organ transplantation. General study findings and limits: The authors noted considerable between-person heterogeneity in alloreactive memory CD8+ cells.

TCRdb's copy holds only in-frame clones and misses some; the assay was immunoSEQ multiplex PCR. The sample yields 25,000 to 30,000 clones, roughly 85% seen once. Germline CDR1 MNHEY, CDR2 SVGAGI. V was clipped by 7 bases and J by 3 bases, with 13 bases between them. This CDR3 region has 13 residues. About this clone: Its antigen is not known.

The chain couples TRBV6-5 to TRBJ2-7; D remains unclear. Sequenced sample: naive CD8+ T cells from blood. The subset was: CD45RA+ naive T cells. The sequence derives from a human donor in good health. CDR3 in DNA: TGTGCCAGCATCAACCCGGTAGACTACGAGCAGTACTTC. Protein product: CASINPVDYEQYF.